Sequencing of this T cell receptor beta chain was carried out in a study of Graves' ophthalmopathy and Graves' hyperthyroidism. Study results and caveats: Among expanded thyroid clonotypes above 0.001 frequency, most also occurred in blood.

In this sample, this clonotype turned up many times. Its antigen is unknown. Trimming cost V 0 bases and J 5 bases, with 11 bases left between them. CDR1 and CDR2 (germline): LNHNV, YYDKDF (reference sequence). The CDR3 runs 16 residues. The authors amplified TCR beta CDR3 regions, and they did so from RNA transcripts for repertoire sequencing. Amplification began with first-round RT-PCR using HTBI primers, then second-round multiplex PCR was performed. TCRdb passed the multiplex PCR reads through MiXCR, listing each CDR3 protein once. Among 400,000 to 500,000 distinct CDR3 sequences listed, under 25% were seen once. Clinical symptoms, serum thyroxine, TRAb, thyroid ultrasound and orbital computed tomography formed the basis of diagnosis. Someone took the PBMCs out of less than 11 ml of fresh peripheral blood.

The chain recombines TRBV15 with TRBJ2-6; possibly TRBD1 or TRBD2 for D (5 bases each). Sequencing used peripheral blood. The source of this sequence is a woman younger than 30 with stable Graves' hyperthyroidism. The CDR3 is CATSRDPGRRANVLTF. The CDR3 coding sequence is TGTGCCACCAGCAGAGACCCGGGACGACGGGCCAACGTCCTGACTTTC. The entire variable domain, with the rest obtained from reference TRBV15 and TRBJ2-6, is as follows: DAMVIQNPRYQVTQFGKPVTLSCSQTLNHNVMYWYQQKSSQAPKLLFHYYDKDFNNEADTPDNFQSRRPNTSFCFLDIRSPGLGDTAMYLCATSRDPGRRANVLTFGAGSRLTVL.